Here is one T cell receptor (beta chain) with its context. In the original processing: Amplification from reference gene primers served as the basis for estimated nucleated cell counts. Sequenced by immunoSEQ multiplex PCR; TCRdb stores in-frame clones only, minus some. The V and J calls and the clone size are those of that table, but D and trimming were determined from the DNA. Counted here are 210,000 or so clones, roughly 85% occurring once; the ten biggest clones make up approximately 5.1%. Looked up from germline, CDR1 is KGHSH and CDR2 is LQKENI. CDR3 length equals 14 residues. The ends were cut back, 4 bases at V and 7 bases at J, with 16 bases in the middle. This specimen belongs to a study of blood T cell repertoires in COVID-19. Study as a whole: Acute and convalescent COVID-19 specimens originated in the United States, Italy and Spain. T cells, B-cell-depleted T cells, or PBMCs provided the cDNA or gDNA that served as material.

Sequencing was carried out using peripheral blood. This sequence was found in a man aged 45-65 years with COVID-19, enrolled during active disease. The gene calls are TRBV18 and TRBJ1-1; D might be TRBD1 (5 bases). This CDR3 is CASSRWGIEFEAFF. Written as DNA, the CDR3 is TGTGCCAGCTCACGATGGGGCATAGAGTTTGAAGCTTTCTTT. The complete variable domain, with remaining parts taken from reference TRBV18 and TRBJ1-1, reads NAGVMQNPRHLVRRRGQEARLRCSPMKGHSHVYWYRQLPEEGLKFMVYLQKENIIDESGMPKERFSAEFPKEGPSILRIQQVVRGDSAAYFCASSRWGIEFEAFFGQGTRLTVV.